This T cell receptor (beta chain) was identified in a study of blood T cell repertoires in COVID-19. Study at large: Samples came from the United States, Italy and Spain, spanning acute and convalescent COVID-19.

This clone was seen a single time. The germline gives CDR1 KGHSH, CDR2 LQKENI. V dropped 0 bases and J dropped 11 bases, with 13 bases sitting between them. CDR3 length: 13 residues. Clones were sequenced by immunoSEQ multiplex PCR, and TCRdb holds only the in-frame ones, with some missing. Seen here are about 200,000 clones, roughly 81% observed once, and the top ten hold approximately 5%. The V call is TRBV18, the J call TRBJ1-1; perhaps TRBD1 as D (5 bases). The sequence came from a woman of 80 years or more with acute or convalescent COVID-19. Sequencing was performed on peripheral blood. The CDR3, as DNA: TGTGCCAGCTCACCACCCGGCAGGGCCGTGGCTTTCTTT. Protein sequence: CASSPPGRAVAFF.